This T cell receptor beta chain was retrieved from a study of response to subunit inactivated influenza vaccine. The germline V gene has CDR1 SNHLY and CDR2 FYNNEI. This CDR3 spans 11 amino acids. V was pared by 4 bases and J by 2 bases, with 2 bases between. TCRdb reprocessed the RT-PCR reads with MiXCR, giving one entry per CDR3 protein. Of about half a million distinct CDR3 sequences in the sample, roughly 8.2% were seen once. The study's findings and limits: The authors suggested that few new T cells are recruited per seasonal influenza vaccination.

This clonotype came up many times. Antigen specificity is unknown. The chain links TRBV2 to TRBJ1-1; D gene unclear. The input for sequencing was PBMCs from blood, taken less than 30 months after vaccination. The TCR was taken from a man in his fifties or sixties who received an inactivated influenza vaccine. DNA of the CDR3: TGTGCCAGCAGTGTCAACACTGAAGCTTTCTTT. Encoded protein: CASSVNTEAFF.